A selection of T cell receptor beta chains follows, all from one sample in a study of T cell repertoires in cytomegalovirus infection. In TCRdb, the reads were re-called with MiXCR into one record per CDR3 protein. The profile shows more than 650,000 distinct CDR3 sequences, 35% to 45% of them singletons. Sequenced: PBMCs. All receptors derive from a human donor in good health (CMV status not recorded). Some clones in this sample may be carry-over from other donors' samples. The CDR3 runs from the conserved cysteine through the conserved F or W. A D gene is named only where the DNA matches it firmly. Only part of the rows carry a size: once, few, many, or a class if the clone is expanded.

D: NA
J: TRBJ1-6
size: NA
V: TRBV6-1
DNA: TGTGCCAGCAGTTACGGGGGAACCCCATCCTATAATTCACCCCTCCACTTT
CDR3: CASSYGGTPSYNSPLHF

D: NA
J: TRBJ1-6
size: few
V: TRBV4-1
DNA: TGCGCCAGCACCGAAGGGGGGGCTTCACCCCTCCACTTT
CDR3: CASTEGGASPLHF

D: NA
J: TRBJ1-5
size: many
V: TRBV6-5
DNA: TGTGCCAGCAGTTACTCCGGTCTGGGGGCGGGACAGCCCCAGCATTTT
CDR3: CASSYSGLGAGQPQHF

D: TRBD2
J: TRBJ2-3
size: once
V: TRBV29-1
DNA: TGCAGCGCCCGACACGAAAGCGGGGGTGGCACAGATACGCAGTATTTT
CDR3: CSARHESGGGTDTQYF

D: NA
J: TRBJ1-2
size: many
V: TRBV11-2
DNA: TGTGCCAGCAGCTTGTCAGTGGGCTATGGCTACACCTTC
CDR3: CASSLSVGYGYTF

D: NA
J: TRBJ1-1
size: NA
V: TRBV20-1
DNA: TGCAGTGTCCCCGGGACGGTGAACACTGAAGCTTTCTTT
CDR3: CSVPGTVNTEAFF

D: NA
J: TRBJ2-5
size: NA
V: TRBV7-9
DNA: TGTGCCAGCAGCTTAGTTCCGGGGAAAGAGACCCAGTACTTC
CDR3: CASSLVPGKETQYF

D: TRBD1
J: TRBJ1-2
size: few
V: TRBV6-5
DNA: TGTGCCAGCAGCGAACAGGGGGCGCGGGGTGGAGGCTACACCTTC
CDR3: CASSEQGARGGGYTF

D: NA
J: TRBJ2-7
size: NA
V: TRBV2
DNA: TGTGCCAGCAGTGAAACGACTTACTACGAGCAGTACTTC
CDR3: CASSETTYYEQYF

D: NA
J: TRBJ1-3
size: few
V: TRBV6-6
DNA: TGTGCCAGCCGGCCGACCCTCTCTGGAAACACCATATATTTT
CDR3: CASRPTLSGNTIYF

D: TRBD1
J: TRBJ1-6
size: NA
V: TRBV7-3
DNA: TGTGCCAGCAGCTTACGCTCCCCCCCAGGGGGCCACCTCCACTTT
CDR3: CASSLRSPPGGHLHF

D: NA
J: TRBJ1-3
size: NA
V: TRBV6-5
DNA: TGTGCCAGCAGTTTCTCGGACGAAAACACCATATATTTT
CDR3: CASSFSDENTIYF

D: TRBD1
J: TRBJ2-1
size: NA
V: TRBV2
DNA: TGTGCCAGCAGCGACGGGACAGGGTCGTTAGATTACAATGAGCAGTTCTTC
CDR3: CASSDGTGSLDYNEQFF

D: TRBD1
J: TRBJ1-2
size: few
V: TRBV28
DNA: TGTGCCAGCAGCCTGGTGACAGGGAGTCCCTTCATGGGTGGCTACACCTTC
CDR3: CASSLVTGSPFMGGYTF

D: TRBD1
J: TRBJ2-7
size: few
V: TRBV5-1
DNA: TGCGCCAGCAGCTTCGAACAGGGGGCGTACGAGCAGTACTTC
CDR3: CASSFEQGAYEQYF

D: TRBD1
J: TRBJ1-5
size: NA
V: TRBV6-5
DNA: TGTGCCAGCAGTTACGGGACAGGAATATCCCAGCCCCAGCATTTT
CDR3: CASSYGTGISQPQHF

D: NA
J: TRBJ2-3
size: NA
V: TRBV5-6
DNA: TGTGCCAGCAGCCCACTGGGGGCAGGGGTCACAGATACGCAGTATTTT
CDR3: CASSPLGAGVTDTQYF

D: NA
J: TRBJ2-3
size: NA
V: TRBV10-3
DNA: TGTGCCATCACACAGGGTGGGGGAGATACGCAGTATTTT
CDR3: CAITQGGGDTQYF

D: NA
J: TRBJ2-1
size: NA
V: TRBV19
DNA: TGTGCCAGTAGTATGGGGAGTACCCCCCTCGATGAGCAGTTCTTC
CDR3: CASSMGSTPLDEQFF

D: NA
J: TRBJ2-7
size: few
V: TRBV7-9
DNA: TGTGCCAGCAGCTTAGTCTCCGGGACACCATACGAGCAGTACTTC
CDR3: CASSLVSGTPYEQYF

D: TRBD1
J: TRBJ2-5
size: NA
V: TRBV28
DNA: TGTGCCAGCAGTTCATCAACAGGGGGAGGAGAGACCCAGTACTTC
CDR3: CASSSSTGGGETQYF

D: NA
J: TRBJ2-5
size: NA
V: TRBV6-6
DNA: TGTGCCAGCACCTCAGGGAGGCGAGTAGAAGAGACCCAGTACTTC
CDR3: CASTSGRRVEETQYF

D: NA
J: TRBJ2-5
size: NA
V: TRBV18
DNA: TGTGCCAGCTCACCACTGGCAGAGACCCAGTACTTC
CDR3: CASSPLAETQYF

D: TRBD2
J: TRBJ2-7
size: NA
V: TRBV29-1
DNA: TGCAGCGTTGAGTCGACTAGCGGGAGAGGCTACGAGCAGTACTTC
CDR3: CSVESTSGRGYEQYF

D: TRBD2
J: TRBJ2-1
size: NA
V: TRBV7-2
DNA: TGTGCCAGCAGCTCGCCACTAGCGGGAGGGCATGAGCAGTTCTTC
CDR3: CASSSPLAGGHEQFF

D: TRBD2
J: TRBJ2-3
size: NA
V: TRBV28
DNA: TGTGCCAGCAGTTCACGACTAGCGTGGGGGACAGATACGCAGTATTTT
CDR3: CASSSRLAWGTDTQYF

D: NA
J: TRBJ2-5
size: NA
V: TRBV7-2
DNA: TGTGCCAGCAGTCAACGACGGATTCAAGAGACCCAGTACTTC
CDR3: CASSQRRIQETQYF

D: TRBD1
J: TRBJ1-4
size: NA
V: TRBV6-1
DNA: TGTGCCAGCAGACCAAGCCGGGGACAGGGTTCGGAAAAACTGTTTTTT
CDR3: CASRPSRGQGSEKLFF

D: NA
J: TRBJ1-1
size: NA
V: TRBV12-5
DNA: TGTGCTAGTGGTTTGACCACCGGTCCTACGGAGAACACTGAAGCTTTCTTT
CDR3: CASGLTTGPTENTEAFF

D: NA
J: TRBJ2-3
size: NA
V: TRBV24-1
DNA: TGTGCCACCAGTGATCGTAAGGACACAGATACGCAGTATTTT
CDR3: CATSDRKDTDTQYF

D: TRBD1
J: TRBJ1-2
size: NA
V: TRBV6-1
DNA: TGTGCCAGCAGTTGGACAGGGGTGCAGGGCTACACCTTC
CDR3: CASSWTGVQGYTF

D: NA
J: TRBJ1-1
size: NA
V: TRBV7-2
DNA: TGTGCCAGCAGCTTAAGGGCCCACAACACCAAAGTGAACACTGAAGCTTTCTTT
CDR3: CASSLRAHNTKVNTEAFF

D: NA
J: TRBJ1-1
size: NA
V: TRBV6-1
DNA: TGTGCCAGCTCCCTCCCCCGGGGGCCGTTGAACACTGAAGCTTTCTTT
CDR3: CASSLPRGPLNTEAFF

D: NA
J: TRBJ2-2
size: NA
V: TRBV7-6
DNA: TGTGCCAGCAGTCAGGGGGGCCCTCACGGGGAGCTGTTTTTT
CDR3: CASSQGGPHGELFF

D: NA
J: TRBJ2-1
size: few
V: TRBV28
DNA: TGTGCCAGCAGTTTAGCCCCCGATGGGGTAGGGTCCTACAATGAGCAGTTCTTC
CDR3: CASSLAPDGVGSYNEQFF

D: NA
J: TRBJ1-2
size: NA
V: TRBV20-1
DNA: TGCAGTGCTAGTGGGCAGGGACCTAACTATGGCTACACCTTC
CDR3: CSASGQGPNYGYTF

D: NA
J: TRBJ1-1
size: NA
V: TRBV6-6
DNA: TGTGCCAGCAGTTCTCAGTTCTTGAGGAACACTGAAGCTTTCTTT
CDR3: CASSSQFLRNTEAFF

D: TRBD2
J: TRBJ2-1
size: NA
V: TRBV11-3
DNA: TGTGCCAGCAGCGGGACTAGAGGCAATGAGCAGTTCTTC
CDR3: CASSGTRGNEQFF

D: NA
J: TRBJ2-1
size: few
V: TRBV7-9
DNA: TGTGCCAGCAGCTTTGGTGCAGGCGATGAGCAGTTCTTC
CDR3: CASSFGAGDEQFF

D: NA
J: TRBJ1-5
size: NA
V: TRBV19
DNA: TGTGCCAGTAGTAAAGGTCAGCCCCAGCATTTT
CDR3: CASSKGQPQHF

D: NA
J: TRBJ1-5
size: many
V: TRBV19
DNA: TGTGCCAGTAAGAGGCAGGGCGTTGGGCCCCAGCATTTT
CDR3: CASKRQGVGPQHF

D: NA
J: TRBJ2-2
size: NA
V: TRBV14
DNA: TGTGCCAGCAGCCAAGACCTTGGGACCGTCACCGGGGAGCTGTTTTTT
CDR3: CASSQDLGTVTGELFF

D: NA
J: TRBJ1-3
size: NA
V: TRBV4-3
DNA: TGCGCCAGCAGCGAAGAGAGTACTGGAAACACCATATATTTT
CDR3: CASSEESTGNTIYF

D: TRBD1
J: TRBJ2-5
size: NA
V: TRBV25-1
DNA: TGTGCCAGCATTGGACAGGGGAGGGAGACCCAGTACTTC
CDR3: CASIGQGRETQYF

D: NA
J: TRBJ2-6
size: NA
V: TRBV5-8
DNA: TGTGCCAGCAGCCCGGAGGTAGGGGCTGGGGCCAACGTCCTGACTTTC
CDR3: CASSPEVGAGANVLTF

D: NA
J: TRBJ1-4
size: once
V: TRBV6-8
DNA: TGTGCCAGCAGTTACTCTGAGGAATGGGCTAATGAAAAACTGTTTTTT
CDR3: CASSYSEEWANEKLFF

D: NA
J: TRBJ1-2
size: few
V: TRBV19
DNA: TGTGCCAGTACCATAAATAGCTTCGGCGGGAACTATGGCTACACCTTC
CDR3: CASTINSFGGNYGYTF

D: TRBD2
J: TRBJ2-2
size: NA
V: TRBV20-1
DNA: TGCAGTGCCCCGAGGGCGGGGGTAAACACCGGGGAGCTGTTTTTT
CDR3: CSAPRAGVNTGELFF

D: TRBD1
J: TRBJ2-3
size: few
V: TRBV5-4
DNA: TGTGCCAGCAGCTCGGGGGGACAGGGTAGCACAGATACGCAGTATTTT
CDR3: CASSSGGQGSTDTQYF

D: NA
J: TRBJ2-7
size: few
V: TRBV19
DNA: TGTGCCAGTAGTATATCGGGACCCAGCTCCTACGAGCAGTACTTC
CDR3: CASSISGPSSYEQYF

D: NA
J: TRBJ1-2
size: NA
V: TRBV12-3/TRBV12-4
DNA: TGTGCCAGCAGTTTTAAGGGAGTAGGCTATGGCTACACCTTC
CDR3: CASSFKGVGYGYTF

D: NA
J: TRBJ2-1
size: NA
V: TRBV12-3/TRBV12-4
DNA: TGTGCCAGCAGTTACGCGGCCCGCTCCTACAATGAGAAGTTCTTC
CDR3: CASSYAARSYNEKFF

D: NA
J: TRBJ2-5
size: NA
V: TRBV15
DNA: TGTGCCACCAGCAGAGATCGGCCTACAACGGAGACCCAGTACTTC
CDR3: CATSRDRPTTETQYF

D: TRBD2
J: TRBJ2-1
size: NA
V: TRBV6-6
DNA: TGTGCCAGCAGTGCGGGACTAGCGTCTTACAATGAGCAGTTCTTC
CDR3: CASSAGLASYNEQFF

D: NA
J: TRBJ1-5
size: NA
V: TRBV12-3/TRBV12-4
DNA: TGTGCCAGCAGCCAGGACGGGAAATATAGCAATCAGCCCCAGCATTTT
CDR3: CASSQDGKYSNQPQHF

D: NA
J: TRBJ2-7
size: few
V: TRBV3-1
DNA: TGTGCCAGCAGCCAAGGCGGACTGCTTCCCAGCGAGCAGTACTTC
CDR3: CASSQGGLLPSEQYF

D: NA
J: TRBJ1-5
size: NA
V: TRBV28
DNA: TGTGCCAGCATCGAAGTCGGGGGGAGCAATCAGCCCCAGCATTTT
CDR3: CASIEVGGSNQPQHF

D: NA
J: TRBJ2-5
size: few
V: TRBV28
DNA: TGTGCCAGCAGTTCCTGGGCGGAGACCCAGTACTTC
CDR3: CASSSWAETQYF

D: NA
J: TRBJ2-1
size: few
V: TRBV28
DNA: TGTGCCAGCAGTTTTGAGGGCACGGGGAGCGGCAATGAGCAGTTCTTC
CDR3: CASSFEGTGSGNEQFF

D: NA
J: TRBJ2-6
size: many
V: TRBV7-9
DNA: TGTGCCAGCAGCTCCTGGGGGGCCAACGTCCTGACTTTC
CDR3: CASSSWGANVLTF